This entry lists 11 T cell receptor beta chains sequenced from one sample in a study of T cell changes during pregnancy in multiple sclerosis. Generated by immunoSEQ multiplex PCR, the TCRdb table keeps only in-frame clones and is missing some. Found here are some 30,000 clones, approximately 89% of them singletons; the top ten hold 6.5% to 7.5%. The sample consisted of CD8+ T cells from peripheral blood mononuclear cells, taken after pregnancy. The receptors originated from a female donor with multiple sclerosis, enrolled in a pregnancy study.

The chain couples TRBV6-4 to TRBJ2-1; no clear D. This CDR3 has 13 amino acids. The germline V gene has CDR1 MRHNA and CDR2 SNTAGT. Trimming shortened V by 5 bases and J by 8 bases, and 13 bases separated the two germline ends. CDR3 amino acids: CASSKSEMDEQFF. DNA for the CDR3: TGTGCCAGCAGTAAGTCGGAGATGGATGAGCAGTTCTTC.

The rearrangement joins TRBV18 to TRBJ2-1; TRBD2 matches 8 bases. J gave up 4 bases and V 4 bases, and 12 bases lay outside the gene matches. Looked up from germline, CDR1 is KGHSH and CDR2 is LQKENI. The CDR3 is made up of 17 amino acids. This CDR3 reads CASSRLGKREFYNEQFF. CDR3 nucleotide sequence: TGTGCCAGCTCACGGTTGGGGAAGCGGGAGTTTTACAATGAGCAGTTCTTC.

This clone showed up just once. The chain links TRBV5-4 to TRBJ2-1; 9 nucleotides match TRBD1. The V segment lost 5 bases and the J segment 0 bases; nucleotides outside the gene matches: 6. CDR1 and CDR2 from the germline V gene are SGHNT and YYREEE (reference sequence). The CDR3 is made up of 16 amino acids. The CDR3 is CASSKTGQGSYNEQFF. In DNA form, the CDR3 reads TGTGCCAGCAGTAAAACGGGACAGGGCTCCTACAATGAGCAGTTCTTC.

V is TRBV2 and J is TRBJ2-5, with D tentatively TRBD2 (6 bases). This CDR3 contains 13 residues. Germline CDR1 reads SNHLY; CDR2 reads FYNNEI. V was shortened by 6 bases and J by 2 bases, with 10 bases between the two germline ends. CDR3 amino acids: CASRELAQETQYF. Written as DNA, the CDR3 is TGTGCCAGCAGAGAACTAGCTCAAGAGACCCAGTACTTC.

The CDR3 nucleotides read TGTGCCAGCAGTTACTCGTATACGGGCGAGCAGTACTTC. Protein sequence: CASSYSYTGEQYF. The chain combines TRBV6-5 with TRBJ2-7, with D uncertain. This CDR3 comprises 13 residues. Germline V gene data show CDR1 as MNHEY and CDR2 as SVGAGI. V lost 0 bases to trimming and J lost 6 bases, with 9 bases between them.

The V call is TRBV4-1, the J call TRBJ2-3; perhaps TRBD1 as D (6 bases). The germline V gene encodes CDR1 MGHRA and CDR2 YSYEKL. V lost 3 bases, J lost 0 bases, and 16 bases lay in between. The CDR3 covers 17 residues. The CDR3 sequence is CASSHPKQGPSTDTQYF. Written as DNA, the CDR3 is TGCGCCAGCAGCCATCCCAAACAGGGACCGAGCACAGATACGCAGTATTTT.

The chain joins TRBV11-3 to TRBJ2-5; 12 nucleotides agree with TRBD2. V lost 4 bases to trimming and J lost 2 bases; unmatched junction nucleotides: 8. The CDR3 runs 17 residues. The germline V gene has CDR1 SGHNT and CDR2 YENEEA. CDR3 in DNA: TGTGCCAGCAGCTCTCTTCCGGGACTAGCGGGTCAAGAGACCCAGTACTTC. It is translated as CASSSLPGLAGQETQYF. The complete variable domain, with remaining parts taken from reference TRBV11-3 and TRBJ2-5, reads EAGVVQSPRYKIIEKKQPVAFWCNPISGHNTLYWYLQNLGQGPELLIRYENEEAVDDSQLPKDRFSAERLKGVDSTLKIQPAELGDSAVYLCASSSLPGLAGQETQYFGPGTRLLVL.

The genes are TRBV11-2 and TRBJ2-1, with 12 bases fitting TRBD2. There are 16 residues in the CDR3. The V and J ends lost 1 base and 6 bases, in that order; junction bases with no gene match: 4. Germline CDR1 SGHAT, CDR2 FQNNGV. The CDR3 region is CASSLAWTSGTNEQFF. In DNA, the CDR3 is TGTGCCAGCAGCTTAGCTTGGACTAGCGGGACCAATGAGCAGTTCTTC.

V is TRBV5-4 and J is TRBJ2-7; 7 positions match TRBD1. V was clipped by 4 bases and J by 2 bases; unmatched bases: 6. The CDR3 runs to 14 residues. Looked up from germline, CDR1 is SGHNT and CDR2 is YYREEE (reference sequence). In DNA, the CDR3 is TGTGCCAGCAGCCCTGACAGGGACCCCTACGAGCAGTACTTC. Its translation: CASSPDRDPYEQYF.

The chain couples TRBV4-3 to TRBJ2-7, with D possibly TRBD1 on 5 matching bases. This CDR3 spans 16 amino acids. Germline loops: CDR1 LGHNA, CDR2 YSLEER. Trimming cost V 1 base and J 2 bases, with 15 bases left between them. CDR3 bases: TGCGCCAGCAGCCAAGGGTCGCCGGACACCCCCTACGAGCAGTACTTC. The encoded protein is CASSQGSPDTPYEQYF.

The chain combines TRBV5-1 with TRBJ2-5; the D is unclear. The germline V and J ends were trimmed by 6 bases and 0 bases, with 3 bases remaining between them. This CDR3 region has 11 residues. Germline CDR1 and CDR2: SGHRS and YFSETQ. CDR3 sequence (DNA): TGCGCCAGCACCAACCAAGAGACCCAGTACTTC. It is translated as CASTNQETQYF.